This entry concerns a single T cell receptor (beta chain). This clonotype occurred many times. The antigen this receptor binds is unknown. The sample holds no much larger clone one base away, and base qualities are not on file. The data stem from a study of T cells in Graves' hyperthyroidism and ophthalmopathy (dated 2019 in TCRdb). Looking at the study overall: Peripheral blood was sampled at the time of initial diagnosis, prior to any treatment. TCR V-J signatures able to tell the groups apart were searched for in a discovery cohort of 90 to 100 patients, of whom 43 had Graves' ophthalmopathy and about 55 had stable Graves' hyperthyroidism. Prospective prediction of ophthalmopathy was tested in an independent validation cohort of approximately 19 hyperthyroidism patients and some 17 patients who later progressed to ophthalmopathy. The 85 to 100 discovery patients were divided at random into training and test sets in a 7:3 ratio. In several Graves' hyperthyroidism patients, the study also compared T-cell repertoires from thyroid tissue with T-cell repertoires from blood. After sampling, hyperthyroidism patients received methimazole starting at 30 mg daily, and ophthalmopathy patients received high-dose intravenous methylprednisolone. TCR Vbeta CDR3 sequencing of 135 peripheral blood samples (over 40 ophthalmopathy, over 70 hyperthyroidism and roughly 17 progressor patients) is reported in the paper.

In the ophthalmopathy patients, disease was moderately to severely active, with a Clinical Activity Score of 3 or more, a NOSPECS grade of 4 or more, and a duration of less than 3 months. Any patient with an uncontrolled infection, another autoimmune disease, pregnancy or lactation was excluded. Clinical symptoms, serum thyroxine and TRAb, thyroid ultrasound, and orbital computed tomography formed the basis for the diagnoses. Ficoll-Paque density gradient centrifugation was used to isolate PBMCs from 8.5 to 10 ml of fresh peripheral blood. Total RNA was extracted using Trizol reagent, and RNA quality was assessed on an Agilent 2100 Bioanalyzer. A distance of 14 bases separates the germline ends of V and J, which lose 3 bases and 6 bases respectively. The CDR3, from cysteine to phenylalanine, totals 14 residues. The retained sequence is limited to the CDR3, 42 bases, with the frame set at the first base. The germline V gene provides CDR1 SGHRS and CDR2 YFSETQ.

Paper-wide results and their limitations: Most expanded thyroid clonotypes (frequency above 0.001) were also detected in blood, suggesting blood repertoires may reflect thyroid immune responses. No statistical method was used to fix the sample size in advance, and group allocation was not hidden from the investigators. In cross-validation, a model built on a 13 V-J signature told ophthalmopathy apart from stable hyperthyroidism with less than 90% sensitivity and 81% to 82% specificity, and in testing the same model reached 80%/75%. In validation, progression to ophthalmopathy was predicted by the model with 70.59% sensitivity and nearly 75% specificity, a median of around 6.5 months before onset.

The TCR beta CDR3 regions were amplified from the RNA transcripts. The first round of RT-PCR for the TCR CDR3 was performed with the HTBI primer set and the Qiagen OneStep RT-PCR kit. A second multiplex PCR round built the libraries, followed by size selection and purification. Sequencing of the libraries was done on an Illumina HiSeq2000 using paired-end 100 bp reads. Processing in the source paper ran as follows. SOAPnuke was used to process the raw data, with reads discarded if the reads contained adapters or uncalled bases, had a mean Phred below 15, or lacked an exact constant-primer or identifier match. COPE v1.2.5 was used to merge high-quality paired reads, and clonotypes were defined as unique nucleotide sequences. MiTCR v1.1 was used to align the clonotypes against IMGT TRBV, TRBD and TRBJ reference segments. Only V-J combinations with frequency above 0.0001, covering about 99% of repertoires, were analysed. A TCS score was defined as the ratio between F50 (clonal expansion) and ExV (chaos), using BLOSUM62-based TCRdist between CDR3 peptides within each V-J. Welch's t-statistics and random forest reduced roughly 530 V-J features to 13, which were used in a naive Bayes classifier (R e1071). TCRdb handled the public reads itself, with Q25 trimming in fastp and clone calling in MiXCR, and kept productive beta chains. Each record represents a unique CDR3 protein, reported with the most common genes and DNA among its rows. The V and J calls, along with clone size, are taken from TCRdb and not from the paper's own processing. The sample contains a few hundred thousand distinct CDR3 sequences, around a sixth of them found a single time. Less than 45% of the sample rests with the top ten.

The sample comprised blood. This chain is built from TRBV5-1 and TRBJ2-3, with the D gene not clear enough to name. This clonotype was sampled from a young man with Graves' ophthalmopathy. The DNA sequence is given as TGCGCCAGCAGCTCGGTGGCCCCGGGCGATACGCAGTATTTT. It is translated as CASSSVAPGDTQYF.